The clone carrying this TCR beta chain was observed a handful of times. This sample includes further DNA sequences coding for the same CDR3. Sequenced by immunoSEQ multiplex PCR; TCRdb stores in-frame clones only, minus some. The data hold 250,000 to 300,000 clones, with roughly 80% observed a single time. The sample originates from a study of blood T cell repertoires in COVID-19. The overall study: The study drew acute and convalescent COVID-19 samples from the United States, Italy and Spain.

Exposed participants encountered a COVID-19 case during the 2 weeks preceding study entry. The germline CDR1 and CDR2 sequences are SGHNT and YYREEE (reference sequence). The V segment lost 0 bases and the J segment 3 bases; nucleotides outside the gene matches: 4. The CDR3 consists of 16 residues. The J gene is TRBJ2-3, the V gene TRBV5-4, with 10 bases identical to TRBD2. Input material: PBMCs or T cells enriched from blood (not recorded which). The origin of this receptor is a man aged 35-49 years who had been exposed to COVID-19. The CDR3 loop reads CASSLASGRRTDTQYF. The CDR3 DNA sequence: TGTGCCAGCAGCTTGGCTAGCGGGAGAAGAACAGATACGCAGTATTTT. The full variable domain, rest sourced from reference TRBV5-4 and TRBJ2-3, is ETGVTQSPTHLIKTRGQQVTLRCSSQSGHNTVSWYQQALGQGPQFIFQYYREEENGRGNFPPRFSGLQFPNYSSELNVNALELDDSALYLCASSLASGRRTDTQYFGPGTRLTVL.